This T cell receptor beta chain is drawn from a study of response to subunit inactivated influenza vaccine. The V end lost 1 base, the J end lost 6 bases, and 15 bases lay between the germline ends. The CDR3 extends over 15 amino acids. CDR1 is SGHRS, CDR2 YFSETQ, per germline. This clonotype has ten or more counts. Its antigen is not identified. Study-wide results and limits: Few new T cells, the authors suggested, are recruited by each seasonal influenza vaccination.

A single record per CDR3 protein comes from TCRdb applying MiXCR to the RT-PCR reads. The top ten hold around 9.6% of the sample, which has about 530,000 distinct CDR3 sequences, approximately 10% seen once. The sequence derives from a man aged 45-60 years who received an inactivated influenza vaccine. The rearrangement links TRBV5-1 to TRBJ2-3; D might be TRBD2 (5 bases). Sequencing used PBMCs from blood, obtained on the day of vaccination. CDR3 in DNA: TGCGCCAGCAGCTTGACTAGTAAGTGGGTGGATACGCAGTATTTT. As protein: CASSLTSKWVDTQYF.